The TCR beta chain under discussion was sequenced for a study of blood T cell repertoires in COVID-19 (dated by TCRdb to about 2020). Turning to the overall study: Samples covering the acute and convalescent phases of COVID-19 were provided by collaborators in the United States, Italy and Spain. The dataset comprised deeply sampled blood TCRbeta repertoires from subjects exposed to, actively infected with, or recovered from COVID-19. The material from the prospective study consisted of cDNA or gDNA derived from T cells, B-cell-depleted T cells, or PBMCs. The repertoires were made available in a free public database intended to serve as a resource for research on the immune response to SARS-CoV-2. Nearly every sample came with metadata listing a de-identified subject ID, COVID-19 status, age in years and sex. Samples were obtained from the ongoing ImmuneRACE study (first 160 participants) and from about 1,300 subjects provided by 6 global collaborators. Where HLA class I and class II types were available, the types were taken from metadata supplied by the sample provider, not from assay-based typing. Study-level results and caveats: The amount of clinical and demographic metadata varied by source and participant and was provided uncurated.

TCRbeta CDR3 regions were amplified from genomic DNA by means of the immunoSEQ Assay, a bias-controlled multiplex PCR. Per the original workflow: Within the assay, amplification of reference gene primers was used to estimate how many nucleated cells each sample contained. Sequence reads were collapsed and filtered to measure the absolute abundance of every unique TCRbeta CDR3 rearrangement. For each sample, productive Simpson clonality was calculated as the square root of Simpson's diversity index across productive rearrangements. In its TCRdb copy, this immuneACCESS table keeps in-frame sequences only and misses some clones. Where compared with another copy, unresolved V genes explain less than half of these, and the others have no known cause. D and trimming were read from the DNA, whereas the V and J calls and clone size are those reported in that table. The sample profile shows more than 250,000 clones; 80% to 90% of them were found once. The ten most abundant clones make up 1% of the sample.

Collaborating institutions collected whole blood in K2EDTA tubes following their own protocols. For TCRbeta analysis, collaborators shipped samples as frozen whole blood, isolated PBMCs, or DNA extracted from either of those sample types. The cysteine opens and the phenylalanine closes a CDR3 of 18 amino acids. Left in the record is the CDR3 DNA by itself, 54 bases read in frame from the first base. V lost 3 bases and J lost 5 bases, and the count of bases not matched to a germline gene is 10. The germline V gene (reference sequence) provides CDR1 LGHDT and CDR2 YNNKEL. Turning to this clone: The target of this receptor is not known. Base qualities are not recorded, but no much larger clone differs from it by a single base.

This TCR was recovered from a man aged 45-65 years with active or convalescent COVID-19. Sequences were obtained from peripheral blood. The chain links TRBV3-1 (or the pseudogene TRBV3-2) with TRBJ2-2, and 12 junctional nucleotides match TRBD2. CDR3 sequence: CASSHLPSGGASTGELFF. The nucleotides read TGTGCCAGCAGCCACCTACCTAGCGGGGGGGCCTCAACCGGGGAGCTGTTTTTT.